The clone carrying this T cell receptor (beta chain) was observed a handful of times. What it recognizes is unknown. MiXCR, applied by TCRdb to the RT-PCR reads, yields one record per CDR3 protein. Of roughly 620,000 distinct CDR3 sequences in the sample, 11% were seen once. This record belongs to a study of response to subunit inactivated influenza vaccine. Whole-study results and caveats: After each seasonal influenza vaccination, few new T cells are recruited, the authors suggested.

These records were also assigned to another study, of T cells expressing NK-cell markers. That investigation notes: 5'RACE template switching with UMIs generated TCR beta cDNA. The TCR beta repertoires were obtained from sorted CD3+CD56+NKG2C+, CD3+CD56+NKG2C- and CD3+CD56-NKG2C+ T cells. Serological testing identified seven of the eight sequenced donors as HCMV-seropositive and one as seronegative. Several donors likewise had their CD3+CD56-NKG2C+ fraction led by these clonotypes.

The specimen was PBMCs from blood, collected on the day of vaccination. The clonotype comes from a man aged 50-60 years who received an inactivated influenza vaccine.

For the CDR3, the DNA is TGTGCCAGCAGCCCAGGGACAAGGAAGACCGGGGAGCTGTTTTTT. Amino acids: CASSPGTRKTGELFF. This chain links TRBV5-5 with TRBJ2-2; a weak D match, TRBD1 (6 bases). V was pared by 4 bases and J by 5 bases, with 15 bases between. The germline V gene has CDR1 SGHKS and CDR2 YYEKEE (reference sequence). This CDR3 has 15 amino acids.